Below, 21 T cell receptor beta chains from the same sample are listed, as sequenced in a study of blood T cell repertoires in COVID-19 (dated by TCRdb to 2018 to 2020). The protocol used for the library was the immunoSEQ multiplex PCR assay. TCRdb re-hosts the immuneACCESS table, in-frame sequences only. Its copies lack some clones; in the studies checked, an unresolved V gene accounts for under half of them, and the cause for the rest is not known. The sample table shows 20,000 to 25,000 clones, and 75% to 90% are seen once. Roughly 60% of the sample rests with the top ten. The sequenced sample consisted of peripheral blood. All receptors come from a woman older than 75 with acute or convalescent COVID-19.

A note on this clone: The junction shows a germline mismatch at one end, possibly a read error. The chain has TRBV2 and TRBJ2-5, with D perhaps TRBD2 (5 bases). The CDR3 length is 11 residues. Germline CDR1 SNHLY, CDR2 FYNNEI. The CDR3 here is CAGRRGETQYF. The CDR3, as DNA: TGTGCCGGCAGACGGGGAGAGACCCAGTACTTC.

This CDR3 reads CAWSPQGPQPQHF. CDR3 coding DNA: TGTGCCTGGAGTCCACAGGGGCCGCAGCCCCAGCATTTT. The rearrangement links TRBV30 to TRBJ1-5; TRBD1 matches at 7 bases. The CDR3 extends over 13 amino acids. CDR1 is GTSNPN and CDR2 is SVGIG in the germline V gene (reference sequence). V lost 2 bases, J lost 7 bases, and 5 bases stayed unmatched.

The rearrangement uses TRBV6-2 or TRBV6-3 and TRBJ1-6; TRBD1 agrees at 11 bases. This CDR3 region has 16 residues. The J segment lost 10 bases and the V segment lost 4 bases, leaving 9 bases of the junction unmatched. Germline V gives CDR1 MNHEY, CDR2 SVGEGT. CDR3 residues: CASSSLSGQGVSPLHF. For the CDR3, the DNA is TGTGCCAGCAGTTCCCTCTCGGGACAGGGGGTATCACCCCTCCACTTT.

Regarding this clone: At one end the junction does not follow the germline gene, possibly because of a read error. The J gene is TRBJ2-3, the V gene TRBV4-2; 8 nucleotides line up with TRBD2. CDR3 length equals 15 residues. Per germline, CDR1 LGHNA and CDR2 YNFKEQ. The CDR3 nucleotides read TGTGCCAGCAGCCAAGCTCGGACTAGCATAGATACGCAGTATTTT. Encoded protein: CASSQARTSIDTQYF.

This clone was seen only once. The DNA for the CDR3 is TGTGCCACCGGAAGGACATCGAACACTGAAGCTTTCTTT. It specifies CATGRTSNTEAFF. This chain connects TRBV24-1 to TRBJ1-1; tentatively, D is TRBD1 (5 bases). This CDR3 has 13 amino acids. The germline gives CDR1 KGHDR, CDR2 SFDVKD. Trimming took off 9 bases at V and 1 base at J, with 11 bases between the two ends.

This chain joins TRBV15 and TRBJ1-2; D not certain. Trimming took off 4 bases at V and 6 bases at J, with 9 bases between the two ends. CDR3 size: 12 residues. Per the germline V gene, CDR1 is LNHNV and CDR2 is YYDKDF (reference sequence). This chain's CDR3 is CATSIEGDGYTF. CDR3 DNA: TGTGCCACCAGCATAGAGGGCGATGGCTACACCTTC. Drawing the rest from reference TRBV15 and TRBJ1-2, the complete variable domain is DAMVIQNPRYQVTQFGKPVTLSCSQTLNHNVMYWYQQKSSQAPKLLFHYYDKDFNNEADTPDNFQSRRPNTSFCFLDIRSPGLGDTAMYLCATSIEGDGYTFGSGTRLTVV.

This chain connects TRBV30 to TRBJ2-7, with D possibly TRBD2 on 6 matching bases. V was shortened by 1 base and J by 5 bases, with 15 bases between the two germline ends. Germline assignment: CDR1 GTSNPN and CDR2 SVGIG (reference sequence). This CDR3 comprises 14 residues. The chain's CDR3 is CAWSGDSAGNEQYF. The CDR3 DNA reads as TGTGCCTGGAGTGGGGACTCCGCCGGGAACGAGCAGTACTTC.

The rearrangement links TRBV6-5 to TRBJ1-1, with D uncertain. In germline, CDR1 is MNHEY, CDR2 SVGAGI. The ends were cut back, 6 bases at V and 3 bases at J, with 14 bases in the middle. The CDR3 has 14 residues. The CDR3 reads CASSSAGGYTEAFF. The DNA of the CDR3 is TGTGCCAGCAGCTCGGCGGGAGGGTACACTGAAGCTTTCTTT.

V gene TRBV5-1 combines with J gene TRBJ1-2; 9 bases map to TRBD1. Germline V lookup: CDR1 SGHRS, CDR2 YFSETQ. The CDR3 is made up of 18 amino acids. Trimming removed 4 bases from V and 3 bases from J; junction bases left unmatched: 16. The CDR3 here is CASSPGWGTGFQDYGYTF. The CDR3 DNA reads as TGCGCCAGCAGCCCTGGTTGGGGGACAGGGTTTCAGGACTATGGCTACACCTTC.

The chain carries TRBV10-1 and TRBJ1-3; unclear D gene. Trimming removed 3 bases at V and 0 bases at J, with 6 bases between. The CDR3 runs to 14 residues. The germline gives CDR1 WNHNN, CDR2 SYGVQD (reference sequence). CDR3 sequence (DNA): TGCGCCAGCAGTGACGGCGGCTCTGGAAACACCATATATTTT. Its translation: CASSDGGSGNTIYF.

This chain links TRBV5-1 with TRBJ1-2, with a possible D match to TRBD1 (6 bases). The V and J ends lost 0 bases and 5 bases respectively, with 11 bases between them. The CDR3 extends over 14 amino acids. Germline CDR1 reads SGHRS; CDR2 reads YFSETQ. The CDR3 loop is CASSLEQGGYGYTF. CDR3 nucleotides: TGCGCCAGCAGCTTGGAACAGGGAGGGTATGGCTACACCTTC.

The chain is built from TRBV10-3 and TRBJ2-1; D possibly corresponds to TRBD2 (6 bases). The CDR3 has 16 residues. Germline loops: CDR1 ENHRY, CDR2 SYGVKD. Trimming left V 3 bases short and J 2 bases short, with 14 bases between. The CDR3 spells CAISDAGTSPYNEQFF. Here the CDR3 DNA reads TGTGCCATCAGTGATGCCGGGACTTCCCCCTACAATGAGCAGTTCTTC.

The chain recombines TRBV12-5 with TRBJ1-4, with D uncertain. Trimming removed 0 bases at V and 2 bases at J, with 22 bases between. CDR1 and CDR2 (germline): LGHNT, FRNRAP. CDR3 length: 20 amino acids. CDR3 protein: CASGLVLRPITSATNEKLFF. The CDR3 DNA is TGTGCTAGTGGTTTGGTACTTAGGCCCATCACCTCAGCGACTAATGAAAAACTGTTTTTT. Complete variable domain (other parts from reference TRBV12-5 and TRBJ1-4): DARVTQTPRHKVTEMGQEVTMRCQPILGHNTVFWYRQTMMQGLELLAYFRNRAPLDDSGMPKDRFSAEMPDATLATLKIQPSEPRDSAVYFCASGLVLRPITSATNEKLFFGSGTQLSVL.

The rearrangement uses TRBV2 and TRBJ1-2; no clear D. Trimming took off 6 bases at V and 4 bases at J, with 12 bases between the two ends. Germline V gene lookup returns CDR1 SNHLY and CDR2 FYNNEI. The CDR3 runs 13 residues. CDR3 in amino acids: CASRGRQTYGYTF. DNA for the CDR3: TGTGCCAGCAGGGGGAGGCAGACCTATGGCTACACCTTC.

This clone has a single count. This chain joins TRBV5-8 and TRBJ1-5; 11 nucleotides line up with TRBD1. Germline CDR1 reads SGHTS; CDR2 reads YDEGEE. Trimming cost V 5 bases and J 6 bases; bases outside gene matches: 4. This CDR3 has 14 residues. The CDR3 region has the DNA TGTGCCAGCAGTCGGACAGGGGGCAGTCAGCCCCAGCATTTT. This gives the protein CASSRTGGSQPQHF.

The chain carries TRBV25-1 and TRBJ2-1, with D tentatively TRBD2 (6 bases). The CDR3 totals 14 residues. Germline V gene sequence: CDR1 MGHDK, CDR2 SYGVNS. V lost 4 bases to trimming and J lost 5 bases, with 12 bases between them. The CDR3 nucleotides are TGTGCCAGCAGTGTCGGGGGAACTCACAATGAGCAGTTCTTC. It translates to CASSVGGTHNEQFF.

The chain links TRBV15 to TRBJ1-2, with D uncertain. The V end was cut by 3 bases, the J end by 0 bases, with 14 bases between. CDR3 length: 16 residues. The germline V gene has CDR1 LNHNV and CDR2 YYDKDF (reference sequence). DNA for the CDR3: TGTGCCACCAGCAGCCCCGCCCGGGGAGCTAACTATGGCTACACCTTC. Translating it yields CATSSPARGANYGYTF.

The chain combines TRBV12-5 with TRBJ1-1; TRBD1 aligns across 8 bases. There are 18 residues in the CDR3. The germline gives CDR1 LGHNT, CDR2 FRNRAP. With 3 bases clipped from V and 1 base from J, the junction kept 13 bases outside the gene matches. CDR3 nucleotide sequence: TGTGCTAGTGGTTTCAACCCCACAGGGGGGGCCGCGAACACTGAAGCTTTCTTT. It yields the protein CASGFNPTGGAANTEAFF. Combining the CDR3 with reference TRBV12-5 and TRBJ1-1 gives the whole variable domain DARVTQTPRHKVTEMGQEVTMRCQPILGHNTVFWYRQTMMQGLELLAYFRNRAPLDDSGMPKDRFSAEMPDATLATLKIQPSEPRDSAVYFCASGFNPTGGAANTEAFFGQGTRLTVV.

The chain employs TRBV5-1 and TRBJ1-5; TRBD1 matches at 7 bases. CDR1 is SGHRS, CDR2 YFSETQ, per germline. After removal of 5 bases from V and 0 bases from J, the junction contained 5 bases not matched to a gene. The CDR3 consists of 15 residues. In DNA, the CDR3 is TGCGCCAGCAGGACCGGGACAGATAGCAATCAGCCCCAGCATTTT. Residues: CASRTGTDSNQPQHF.

V is TRBV5-5 and J is TRBJ1-5, with TRBD1 matching over 12 bases. This CDR3 comprises 15 residues. Germline CDR1 reads SGHKS; CDR2 reads YYEKEE (reference sequence). V shed 3 bases, J shed 6 bases, and the junction held 4 bases outside the gene matches. CDR3 sequence reads: CASSWDRGQGQPQHF. The CDR3 DNA reads TGTGCCAGCAGCTGGGACAGGGGGCAGGGTCAGCCCCAGCATTTT.

The V and J genes are TRBV19 and TRBJ2-1, with D unresolved. The V end lost 0 bases, the J end lost 5 bases, and 11 bases lay between the germline ends. Germline CDR1 reads LNHDA; CDR2 reads SQIVND (reference sequence). The CDR3 runs to 15 residues. The CDR3 loop is CASSIDSWPNNEQFF. The CDR3 DNA sequence: TGTGCCAGTAGTATAGACTCGTGGCCCAACAATGAGCAGTTCTTC.